This TCR beta chain was captured by sequencing in a study of control samples from healthy donors and cancer patients. The germline gives CDR1 MNHEY, CDR2 SVGAGI. The CDR3 contains 15 residues. The trim removed 0 bases at V and 6 bases at J, leaving 3 bases unmatched. Assay used: immunoSEQ multiplex PCR; TCRdb lists only in-frame clones, some missing. The table lists 150,000 to 200,000 clones, with around 2% in the top ten. This sequence originates from a woman aged 25-40 years in good health. This chain links TRBV6-5 with TRBJ1-5, with 9 nucleotides matching TRBD1. Sequencing was carried out using blood. CDR3 nucleotides: TGTGCCAGCAGTTACTCACAGGGGGCGATTCAGCCCCAGCATTTT. Its protein product is CASSYSQGAIQPQHF.